The sample holds one count of the clone carrying this T cell receptor beta chain. The method was immunoSEQ multiplex PCR; TCRdb's version includes in-frame clones alone and lacks a portion of them. This table holds 300,000 or so clones, 88% found once. Trimming removed 4 bases from V and 1 base from J; junction bases left unmatched: 5. The CDR3 length is 15 residues. CDR1 is ENHRY, CDR2 SYGVKD, per germline. The data stem from a study of blood T cell repertoires in COVID-19. Study overall: Some COVID-19 samples were acute and others convalescent; all came from the United States, Italy and Spain. Sources were T cells, B-cell-depleted T cells, or PBMCs; the material itself was cDNA or gDNA.

The sample taken for sequencing was peripheral blood. The sequence derives from a woman aged 30 to 39 who had recovered from COVID-19. The J gene is TRBJ2-5, the V gene TRBV10-3, with 8 bases that match TRBD1. The CDR3 DNA reads as TGTGCCATCAGTGGGACAGGGAAACTCCAAGAGACCCAGTACTTC. This gives the protein CAISGTGKLQETQYF.